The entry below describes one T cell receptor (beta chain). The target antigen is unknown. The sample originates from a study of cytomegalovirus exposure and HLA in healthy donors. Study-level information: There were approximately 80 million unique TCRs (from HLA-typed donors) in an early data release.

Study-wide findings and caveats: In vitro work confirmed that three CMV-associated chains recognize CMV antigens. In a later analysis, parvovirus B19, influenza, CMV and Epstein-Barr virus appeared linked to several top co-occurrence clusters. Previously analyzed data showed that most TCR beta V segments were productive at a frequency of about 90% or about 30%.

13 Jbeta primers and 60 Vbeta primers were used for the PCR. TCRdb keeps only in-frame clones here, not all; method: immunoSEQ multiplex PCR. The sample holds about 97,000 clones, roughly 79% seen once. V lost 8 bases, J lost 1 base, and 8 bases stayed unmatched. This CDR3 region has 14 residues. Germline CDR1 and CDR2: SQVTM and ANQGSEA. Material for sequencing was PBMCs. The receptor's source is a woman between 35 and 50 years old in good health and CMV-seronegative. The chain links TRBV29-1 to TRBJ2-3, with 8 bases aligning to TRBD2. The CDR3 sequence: CSIAPGGRTDTQYF. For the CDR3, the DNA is TGCAGCATTGCCCCGGGAGGGCGCACAGATACGCAGTATTTT.